This T cell receptor (beta chain) was captured by sequencing in a study of PD-L1 blockade in urothelial cancer (dated by TCRdb to 2016 to 2017). A note on the overall study: Therapy was started at some point between 2013 and 2015 for all patients, and atezolizumab 1,200 mg was administered intravenously every 3 weeks. About 90% of the roughly 29 patients were identified as males with urothelial cancer of bladder origin, and a prior smoking history was reported by 18 of 29 patients. An ECOG performance status of 0 or 1 was recorded for the patients, and 0 to 3 prior chemotherapy regimens had been received by the patients. Blood samples were analyzed 3 weeks after the start of treatment (second dose) and 6 weeks after the start of treatment. A median of roughly 140,000 T cells and tens of thousands of unique TCRs was obtained from blood samples, and a median clonality of approximately 0.077 was observed. Somatic, immune and clinical correlates of response to PD-L1 blockade with atezolizumab in urothelial cancer were the focus of an exploratory multi-omic analysis. Pretreatment tumor samples and matched peripheral blood, collected serially before and after atezolizumab treatment, underwent TCR sequencing. Durable clinical benefit was defined as a progression-free survival longer than 6 months, and TCR features were additionally tested against progression-free survival and overall survival. In the same patients, whole exome sequencing and RNA sequencing of pretreatment tumors were performed in addition to TCR sequencing. Durable clinical benefit was achieved by nine patients but not by the remaining 20. Pretreatment blood TCR-seq was available for 27 to 30 patients, at least one posttreatment blood collection was obtained for some 24 patients, and tumor TCR-seq was available for some 24 patients. The full study reports these points: At 3 weeks after the start of treatment, tumor-associated TCR clones in peripheral blood had expanded more in patients with durable benefit (n ≈ 24, p = 0.022). Improved progression-free and overall survival was found to be associated with pretreatment peripheral blood TCR clonality below the median. Small sample size (n ≈ 28) and many exploratory analyses mean the results are intended to be hypothesis-generating.

According to the study, the label for this sample's time point signals: pretreatment peripheral blood. The cohort comprised nearly 30 patients with locally advanced or metastatic urothelial carcinoma treated at Memorial Sloan Kettering on a trial protocol. Peripheral blood mononuclear cells were collected pretreatment and during treatment, with between 1 and 8 total time points per patient. The Qiagen DNeasy Blood extraction kit was used to purify genomic DNA from total PBMCs and tumor samples. PBMCs were collected pretreatment and during treatment, and were isolated and stored as previously described. Each PCR received spiked-in synthetic TCR analog templates so that absolute template abundance could be estimated from read counts. The immunoSEQ assay was used to amplify TCRbeta CDR3 regions from genomic DNA with bias-controlled V and J gene primers. Sequencing of rearranged TCRbeta segments was performed at approximately 20X coverage. Per the source publication's procedure: Clustering was used to correct sequencing errors, and CDR3s were annotated against IMGT so that V, D and J genes could be assigned. Only productive TCRbeta rearrangements were used in downstream analyses, excluding out-of-frame or stop-codon sequences. Clonality was calculated as one minus the Shannon entropy normalized by the log of the number of unique productive sequences. Clones differing between time points or between blood and tumor were identified using Fisher's exact test with Benjamini-Hochberg correction, with an adjusted p below 0.01 applied as the threshold. The immuneACCESS repertoire file appears here via TCRdb, limited to in-frame rearrangements. These files lack a portion of the clones; in checked studies, under half of the deficit traces to unresolved V genes, and the cause of the others is not known. That table furnishes V, J and clone size, whereas the DNA furnished D and trimming. The sample records tens of thousands of clones, 65% to 85% of which are singletons. The ten most abundant clones make up around a tenth of the sample.

With regard to this clone: It has no known antigen specificity. One base away there is no much larger clone; base qualities are not given.

From the cysteine up to the phenylalanine, the CDR3 has a length of 15 residues. Only the CDR3 portion is preserved as DNA: 45 bases, with reading frame beginning at the first base. The germline V and J ends show losses of 9 bases and 5 bases respectively, and no gene match explains 10 bases of the junction. The material sequenced was PBMCs, taken around atezolizumab (anti-PD-L1) treatment. The clonotype originates from a woman in her 70s with urothelial cancer. The chain is assembled from TRBV23-1 and TRBJ1-2; the junction holds 12 bases that match TRBD1. TRBV23-1 is marked as an open reading frame, function uncertain. At the DNA level, the sequence is TGCGCCAGGGAACCGGGACAGGGGGCTGATTATGGCTACACCTTC. The resulting protein is CAREPGQGADYGYTF.